A single sample is the source of the 2 T cell receptor beta chains below, sequenced in a study of cytomegalovirus exposure and HLA in healthy donors. In the PCR, 60 Vbeta and 13 Jbeta primers were used. The protocol was immunoSEQ multiplex PCR, while the TCRdb copy is restricted to in-frame clones and leaves out a portion. In the table there are hundreds of thousands of clones, around 65% of which are singletons. The sequencing sample was made of PBMCs. These receptors all stem from a female donor in good health and CMV-seronegative.

The chain is built from TRBV5-1 and TRBJ2-2, with 10 bases lining up with TRBD1. Germline V gene lookup returns CDR1 SGHRS and CDR2 YFSETQ. V shed 4 bases, J shed 5 bases, and the junction held 5 bases outside the gene matches. This CDR3 has 15 residues. The CDR3 DNA reads as TGCGCCAGCAGCCGGGGACAGGGGAGTACCGGGGAGCTGTTTTTT. It yields the protein CASSRGQGSTGELFF.

The chain links TRBV15 to TRBJ1-5; D is uncertain. CDR1 is LNHNV and CDR2 is YYDKDF in the germline V gene (reference sequence). Trimming took off 4 bases at V and 2 bases at J, with 12 bases between the two ends. The CDR3 extends over 15 amino acids. CDR3 residues: CATSTGNLGNQPQHF. The DNA of the CDR3 is TGTGCCACCAGCACGGGGAATTTGGGCAATCAGCCCCAGCATTTT.